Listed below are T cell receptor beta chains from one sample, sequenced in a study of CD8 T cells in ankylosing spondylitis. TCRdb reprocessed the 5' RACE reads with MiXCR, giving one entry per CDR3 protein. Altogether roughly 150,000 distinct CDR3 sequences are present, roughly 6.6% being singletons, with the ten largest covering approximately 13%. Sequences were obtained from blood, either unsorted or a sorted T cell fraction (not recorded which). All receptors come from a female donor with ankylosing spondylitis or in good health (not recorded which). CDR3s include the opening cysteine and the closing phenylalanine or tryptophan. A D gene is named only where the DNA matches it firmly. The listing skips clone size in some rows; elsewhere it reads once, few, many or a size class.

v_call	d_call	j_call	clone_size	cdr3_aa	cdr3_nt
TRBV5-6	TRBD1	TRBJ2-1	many	CASSLSGQGPYNEQFF	TGTGCCAGCAGCTTGTCAGGACAGGGCCCATACAATGAGCAGTTCTTC
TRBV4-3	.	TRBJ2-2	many	CASSQDFGGRGELFF	TGCGCCAGCAGCCAAGATTTCGGGGGGCGCGGGGAGCTGTTTTTT
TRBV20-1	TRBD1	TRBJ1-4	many	CSAEQGGEKLFF	TGCAGTGCGGAACAGGGGGGTGAAAAACTGTTTTTT
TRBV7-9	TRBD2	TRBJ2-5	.	CASSFGSGGEETQYF	TGTGCCAGCAGCTTTGGTAGCGGGGGAGAGGAGACCCAGTACTTC
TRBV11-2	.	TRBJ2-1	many	CASSTPTNPSYNEQFF	TGTGCCAGCAGCACCCCGACAAACCCCTCCTACAATGAGCAGTTCTTC
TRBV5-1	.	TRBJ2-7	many	CASSLWEKEEQYF	TGCGCCAGCAGCTTGTGGGAGAAGGAGGAGCAGTACTTC
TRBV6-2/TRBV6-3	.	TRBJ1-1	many	CASSRGMFTEAFF	TGTGCCAGCAGCCGAGGCATGTTCACTGAAGCTTTCTTT
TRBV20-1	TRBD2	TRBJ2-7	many	CSATRLAGSGEQYF	TGCAGTGCTACCCGACTAGCGGGGTCTGGCGAGCAGTACTTC
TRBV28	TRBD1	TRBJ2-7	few	CASSFLTGEDEQYF	TGTGCCAGCAGTTTTTTGACAGGGGAGGACGAGCAGTACTTC
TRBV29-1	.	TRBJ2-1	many	CSVFATEKQFF	TGCAGCGTTTTTGCGACGGAAAAGCAGTTCTTC
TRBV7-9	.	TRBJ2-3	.	CASSLRADTQYF	TGTGCCAGCAGCCTACGCGCAGATACGCAGTATTTT
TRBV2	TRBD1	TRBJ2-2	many	CASSGDRGHTGELFF	TGTGCCAGCAGTGGAGACAGGGGGCACACCGGGGAGCTGTTTTTT
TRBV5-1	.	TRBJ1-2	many	CASSQDSSYGYTF	TGCGCCAGCAGCCAAGACAGTTCCTATGGCTACACCTTC
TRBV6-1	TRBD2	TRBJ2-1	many	CASSRTSGGTGNEQFF	TGTGCCAGCAGCCGGACTAGCGGGGGGACAGGCAATGAGCAGTTCTTC
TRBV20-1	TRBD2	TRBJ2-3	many	CSAVSGGHGTDTQYF	TGCAGTGCTGTAAGCGGGGGCCATGGCACAGATACGCAGTATTTT
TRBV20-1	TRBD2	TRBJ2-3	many	CSARGLAGARTDTQYF	TGCAGTGCCCGGGGACTAGCGGGGGCACGCACAGATACGCAGTATTTT
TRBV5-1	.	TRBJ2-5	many	CASSLMGAETQYF	TGCGCCAGCAGCTTGATGGGGGCGGAGACCCAGTACTTC
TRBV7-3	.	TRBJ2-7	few	CASSPNQGIRSPYEQYF	TGTGCCAGCAGCCCCAATCAGGGCATTCGTAGTCCCTACGAGCAGTACTTC
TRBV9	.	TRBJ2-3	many	CASSVGLGVTTDTQYF	TGTGCCAGCAGCGTAGGGCTAGGGGTTACCACAGATACGCAGTATTTT
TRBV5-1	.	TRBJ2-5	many	CASSLAVAAETQYF	TGCGCCAGCAGCTTGGCCGTGGCAGCCGAGACCCAGTACTTC
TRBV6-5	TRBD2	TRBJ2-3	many	CASSSGLGRGTDTQYF	TGTGCCAGCAGTTCCGGACTAGGGAGGGGCACAGATACGCAGTATTTT
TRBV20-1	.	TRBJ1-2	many	CSAPSALGYGYTF	TGCAGTGCCCCCTCGGCTCTAGGCTATGGCTACACCTTC
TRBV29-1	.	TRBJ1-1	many	CSARGNTEAFF	TGCAGCGCTAGAGGTAACACTGAAGCTTTCTTT
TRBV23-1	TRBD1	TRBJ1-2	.	CASSLPGQGVLRVGYTF	TGCGCCAGCAGTCTACCGGGACAGGGGGTCCTCCGGGTTGGCTACACCTTC
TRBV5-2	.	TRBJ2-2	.	CASNLTGTGLAGELFF	TGTGCCAGCAACCTCACCGGGACAGGGTTGGCCGGGGAGCTGTTTTTT
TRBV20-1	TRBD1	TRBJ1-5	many	CSARQGEYQPQHF	TGCAGTGCGAGACAGGGGGAGTATCAGCCCCAGCATTTT
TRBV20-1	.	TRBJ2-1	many	CSARVDGRYYNEQFF	TGCAGTGCTAGGGTCGACGGCCGGTACTACAATGAGCAGTTCTTC
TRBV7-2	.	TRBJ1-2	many	CASSLDTNYGYTF	TGTGCCAGCAGCTTAGACACTAACTATGGCTACACCTTC
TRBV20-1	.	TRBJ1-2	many	CSARAGPGRGDYGYTF	TGCAGTGCTAGAGCGGGCCCGGGGAGGGGGGACTATGGCTACACCTTC